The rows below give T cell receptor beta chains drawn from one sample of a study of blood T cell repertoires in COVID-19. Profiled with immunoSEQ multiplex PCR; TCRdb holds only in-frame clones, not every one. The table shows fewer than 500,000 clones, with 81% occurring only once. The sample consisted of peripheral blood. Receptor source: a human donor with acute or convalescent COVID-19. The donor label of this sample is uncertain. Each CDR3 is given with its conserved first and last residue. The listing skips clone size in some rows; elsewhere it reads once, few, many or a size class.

cdr3_aa: CASSFTTDQPQHF
clone_size: NA
j_call: TRBJ1-5
v_call: TRBV5-1

cdr3_aa: CASSSNRGQPQHF
clone_size: NA
j_call: TRBJ1-5
v_call: TRBV28

cdr3_aa: CASSFSAPSYNEQFF
clone_size: NA
j_call: TRBJ2-1
v_call: TRBV5-1

cdr3_aa: CASQAGYEQYF
clone_size: NA
j_call: TRBJ2-7
v_call: TRBV6-5

cdr3_aa: CASSLQKNTEAFF
clone_size: NA
j_call: TRBJ1-1
v_call: TRBV6-5

cdr3_aa: CASSFRLGELFF
clone_size: NA
j_call: TRBJ2-2
v_call: TRBV27

cdr3_aa: CASSATGESSPLHF
clone_size: NA
j_call: TRBJ1-6
v_call: TRBV7-9

cdr3_aa: CAWKATGPGEQYF
clone_size: NA
j_call: TRBJ2-7
v_call: TRBV30

cdr3_aa: CATDRVGANVLTF
clone_size: NA
j_call: TRBJ2-6
v_call: TRBV6-5

cdr3_aa: CASSSYQGVASTEAFF
clone_size: NA
j_call: TRBJ1-1
v_call: TRBV5-1

cdr3_aa: CASSPGQGAREQFF
clone_size: NA
j_call: TRBJ2-1
v_call: TRBV5-1

cdr3_aa: CASSRSGEKGEAFF
clone_size: NA
j_call: TRBJ1-1
v_call: TRBV10-2

cdr3_aa: CASSHQGRQETQYF
clone_size: NA
j_call: TRBJ2-5
v_call: TRBV4-2

cdr3_aa: CSVTRDSRNTEAFF
clone_size: few
j_call: TRBJ1-1
v_call: TRBV29-1

cdr3_aa: CASSLQGNTEAFF
clone_size: NA
j_call: TRBJ1-1
v_call: TRBV28

cdr3_aa: CASSLAGGSTGELFF
clone_size: once
j_call: TRBJ2-2
v_call: TRBV18

cdr3_aa: CASSPDRARDTQYF
clone_size: NA
j_call: TRBJ2-3
v_call: TRBV18